This TCR beta chain derives from a study of T cells in Graves' hyperthyroidism and ophthalmopathy. Whole-study context: Peripheral blood was acquired at first diagnosis, ahead of any therapy whatsoever.

Many counts were recorded for this clonotype. Amplification of TCR beta CDR3 regions used RNA as the template. An initial round of RT-PCR targeting the TCR CDR3 relied on the HTBI primer set. From the multiplex PCR reads, TCRdb called clonotypes with MiXCR, one entry per CDR3 protein. The table lists fewer than 600,000 distinct CDR3 sequences, approximately 14% of them singletons. Trimming pared 5 bases from V and 5 bases from J, leaving 18 bases between. The CDR3 runs 15 residues. Hyperthyroidism patients were newly diagnosed, had disease duration under 2 months, and were aged 18 to 65 years. A patient was excluded if there was uncontrolled infection, other autoimmune disease, pregnancy or lactation.

The sequenced sample consisted of blood. V usage is TRBV12-3 or TRBV12-4 and J usage is TRBJ1-1, with a possible D match to TRBD1 (5 bases). The sequence was collected from a woman aged 40-49 years with Graves' hyperthyroidism. The CDR3 loop is CASSPRHARGTEAFF. The CDR3 DNA reads TGTGCCAGCAGTCCACGACATGCTCGGGGGACTGAAGCTTTCTTT.